This T cell receptor (beta chain) was obtained from a study of beta chain features in type 1 diabetes. Since all of the isolated RNA was reverse transcribed, expressed TCRB transcripts were what got sequenced. Produced via immunoSEQ multiplex PCR; TCRdb's table is partial and in-frame only. Of about 360,000 clones in the sample, around 12% were seen once. The CDR3 is 13 residues long. Trimming removed 2 bases at V and 5 bases at J, with 9 bases between. Germline CDR1 reads SNHLY; CDR2 reads FYNNEI. V usage is TRBV2 and J usage is TRBJ1-1; possibly TRBD1 for D (5 bases). The sample taken for sequencing was naive CD4+ T cells from blood. This receptor was taken from a man in his late teens or twenties in good health. DNA for the CDR3: TGTGCCAGCAGTGAATCAGGGAGGACTGAAGCTTTCTTT. Translated, it gives CASSESGRTEAFF.